The source of this T cell receptor beta chain is a study of molecular identifiers for immune sequencing clone quantification. At the level of the study: In replicates, RNA taken from roughly 18,000 or 92,000 naive CD8 cells was divided five ways, and four portions underwent sequencing.

TCRdb reprocessed the PCR reads with MiXCR, giving one entry per CDR3 protein. The repertoire includes approximately 59,000 distinct CDR3 sequences, about 18% of them detected once, and roughly 1.6% sits in the top ten. This clonotype occurred many times. The antigen remains unidentified. Findings of the study overall: Spiked Jurkat TCR RNA equivalent to one cell was reportedly detectable in roughly 1 million naive cells.

Per the germline V gene, CDR1 is SGDLS and CDR2 is YYNGEE. V shed 0 bases, J shed 3 bases, and the junction held 1 base outside the gene matches. This CDR3 is 14 amino acids long. With RNA at 10%, 30% or 50%, naive CD8 libraries came from roughly 20,000 to 1,000,000 sorted cells. Naive CD8 T cells were picked out by sorting for CD8+CD4-CCR7+CD45RA+. The chain has TRBV9 and TRBJ2-7; 9 bases map to TRBD1. The source of this sequence is a human donor in good health. Some libraries in this study had Jurkat cell RNA spiked in. Sequenced input: naive CD8+ T cells from blood, with Jurkat cell RNA spiked in. Subset defined: FACS-sorted CD8+CD4-CCR7+CD45RA+ naive T cells. CDR3 sequence reads: CASSVGDRDYEQYF. The CDR3, as DNA: TGTGCCAGCAGCGTAGGGGACAGGGACTACGAGCAGTACTTC.